The TCR beta chain under discussion was sequenced for a study of T cell repertoires in cytomegalovirus infection. Overall study context: Evidence of both CMV infection and a matching HLA type came from public TCR beta signatures.

Study-wide results and caveats: Carriers of CMV plus the relevant HLA were identified by cumulative public TCR beta family frequency.

This clonotype has at least ten counts. Antigen specificity is unknown. The CDR3 spans 16 residues. From germline, CDR1 is SGHTA and CDR2 FQGNSA. Trimming stripped 4 bases from V and 1 base from J, with 16 bases between. In TCRdb, the reads were re-called with MiXCR into one record per CDR3 protein. Of 170,000 or so distinct CDR3 sequences listed, 13% to 15% are singletons. The chain employs TRBV7-2 and TRBJ2-5; D uncertain. This sequence was found in a human donor in good health (CMV status not recorded). Some clones in this sample may be carry-over from other donors' samples. Material: PBMCs. The CDR3 loop reads CASSSPPGGAQETQYF. The CDR3 nucleotides read TGTGCCAGCAGCTCACCACCGGGCGGCGCCCAAGAGACCCAGTACTTC.